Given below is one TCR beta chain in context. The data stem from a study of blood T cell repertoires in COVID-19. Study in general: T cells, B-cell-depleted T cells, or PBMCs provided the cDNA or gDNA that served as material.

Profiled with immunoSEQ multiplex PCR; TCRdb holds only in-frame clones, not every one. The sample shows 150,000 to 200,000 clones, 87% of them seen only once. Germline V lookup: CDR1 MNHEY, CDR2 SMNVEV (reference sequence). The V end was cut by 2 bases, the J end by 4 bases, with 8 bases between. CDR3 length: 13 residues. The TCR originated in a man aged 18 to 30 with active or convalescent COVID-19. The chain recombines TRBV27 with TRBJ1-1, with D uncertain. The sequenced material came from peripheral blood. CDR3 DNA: TGTGCCAGCAGTTTACCAGGCTCCACTGAAGCTTTCTTT. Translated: CASSLPGSTEAFF.